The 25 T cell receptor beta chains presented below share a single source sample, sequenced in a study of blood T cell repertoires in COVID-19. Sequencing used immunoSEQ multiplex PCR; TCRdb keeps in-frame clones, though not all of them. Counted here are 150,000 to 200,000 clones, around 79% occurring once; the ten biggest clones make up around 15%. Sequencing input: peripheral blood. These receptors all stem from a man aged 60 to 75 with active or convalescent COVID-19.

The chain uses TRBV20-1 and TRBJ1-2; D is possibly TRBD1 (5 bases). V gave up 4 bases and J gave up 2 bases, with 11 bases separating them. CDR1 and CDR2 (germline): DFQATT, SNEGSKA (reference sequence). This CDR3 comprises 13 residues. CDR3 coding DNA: TGCAGTGCTATTGACAGAACAAACTATGGCTACACCTTC. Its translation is CSAIDRTNYGYTF.

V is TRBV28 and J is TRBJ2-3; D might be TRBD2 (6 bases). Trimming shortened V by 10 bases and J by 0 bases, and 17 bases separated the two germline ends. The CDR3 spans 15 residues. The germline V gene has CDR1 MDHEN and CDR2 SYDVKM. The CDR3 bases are TGTGCCACGGGTCCGGAGGGTTCTAGCACAGATACGCAGTATTTT. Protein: CATGPEGSSTDTQYF.

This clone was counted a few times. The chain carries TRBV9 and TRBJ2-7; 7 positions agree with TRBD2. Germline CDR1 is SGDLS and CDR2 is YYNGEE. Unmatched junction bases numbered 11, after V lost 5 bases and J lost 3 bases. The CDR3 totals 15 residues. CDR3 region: CASSAHWSGVYEQYF. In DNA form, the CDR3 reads TGTGCCAGCAGTGCGCATTGGAGCGGGGTCTACGAGCAGTACTTC.

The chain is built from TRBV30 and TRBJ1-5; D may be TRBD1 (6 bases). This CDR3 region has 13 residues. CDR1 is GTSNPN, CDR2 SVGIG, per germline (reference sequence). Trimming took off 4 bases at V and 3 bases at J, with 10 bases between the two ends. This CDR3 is CAWTQGFNQPQHF. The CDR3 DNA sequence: TGTGCCTGGACTCAGGGGTTCAATCAGCCCCAGCATTTT.

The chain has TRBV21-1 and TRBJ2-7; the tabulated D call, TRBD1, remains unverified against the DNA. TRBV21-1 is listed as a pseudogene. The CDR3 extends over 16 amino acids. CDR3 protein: CASSKAQSHRTYEQYF. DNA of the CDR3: TGTGCCAGCAGCAAAGCGCAATCGCACAGGACCTACGAGCAGTACTTC.

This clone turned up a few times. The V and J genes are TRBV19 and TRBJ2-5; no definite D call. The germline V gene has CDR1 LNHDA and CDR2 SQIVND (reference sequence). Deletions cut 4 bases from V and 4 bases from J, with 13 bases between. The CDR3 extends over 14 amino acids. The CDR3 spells CASSTSRLGETQYF. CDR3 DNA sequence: TGTGCCAGTAGTACTTCTAGGTTAGGAGAGACCCAGTACTTC.

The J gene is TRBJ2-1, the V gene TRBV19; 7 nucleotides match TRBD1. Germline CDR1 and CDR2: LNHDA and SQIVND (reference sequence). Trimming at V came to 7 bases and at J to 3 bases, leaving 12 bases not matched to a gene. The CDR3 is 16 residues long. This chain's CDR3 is CASIDRARVGYNEQFF. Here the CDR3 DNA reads TGTGCCAGTATCGACAGGGCCAGGGTTGGCTACAATGAGCAGTTCTTC. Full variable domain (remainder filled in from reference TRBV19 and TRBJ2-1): DGGITQSPKYLFRKEGQNVTLSCEQNLNHDAMYWYRQDPGQGLRLIYYSQIVNDFQKGDIAEGYSVSREKKESFPLTVTSAQKNPTAFYLCASIDRARVGYNEQFFGPGTRLTVL.

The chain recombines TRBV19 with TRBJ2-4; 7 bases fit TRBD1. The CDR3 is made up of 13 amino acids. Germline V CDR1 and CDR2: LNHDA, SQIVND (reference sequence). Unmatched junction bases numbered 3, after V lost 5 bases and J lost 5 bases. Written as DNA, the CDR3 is TGTGCCAGTAGTCCAGGACAGGAAAACATTCAGTACTTC. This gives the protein CASSPGQENIQYF.

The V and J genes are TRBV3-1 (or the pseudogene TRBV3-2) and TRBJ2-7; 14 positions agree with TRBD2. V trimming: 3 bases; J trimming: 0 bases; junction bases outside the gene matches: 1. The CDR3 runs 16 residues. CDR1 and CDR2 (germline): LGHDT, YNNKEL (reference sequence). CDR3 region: CASSQGTSGSSYEQYF. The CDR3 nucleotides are TGTGCCAGCAGCCAGGGGACTAGCGGGAGCTCCTACGAGCAGTACTTC.

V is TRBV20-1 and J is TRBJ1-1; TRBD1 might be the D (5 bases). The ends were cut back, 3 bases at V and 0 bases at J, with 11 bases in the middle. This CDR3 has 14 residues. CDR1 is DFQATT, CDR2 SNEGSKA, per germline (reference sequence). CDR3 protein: CSASSTGLNTEAFF. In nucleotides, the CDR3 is TGCAGTGCTAGTTCCACAGGTTTGAACACTGAAGCTTTCTTT.

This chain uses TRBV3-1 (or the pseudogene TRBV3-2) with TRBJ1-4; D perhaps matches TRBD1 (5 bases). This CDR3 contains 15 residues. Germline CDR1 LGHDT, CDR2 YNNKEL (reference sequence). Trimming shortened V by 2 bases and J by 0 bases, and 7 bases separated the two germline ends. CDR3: CASSQFRATNEKLFF. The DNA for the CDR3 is TGTGCCAGCAGCCAATTCAGGGCAACTAATGAAAAACTGTTTTTT.

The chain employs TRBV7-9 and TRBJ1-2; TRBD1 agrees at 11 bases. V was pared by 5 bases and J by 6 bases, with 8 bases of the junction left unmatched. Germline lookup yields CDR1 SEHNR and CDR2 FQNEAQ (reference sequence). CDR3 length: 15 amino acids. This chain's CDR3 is CASSAFGQGADGYTF. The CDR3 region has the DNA TGTGCCAGCAGCGCTTTCGGACAGGGGGCAGATGGCTACACCTTC.

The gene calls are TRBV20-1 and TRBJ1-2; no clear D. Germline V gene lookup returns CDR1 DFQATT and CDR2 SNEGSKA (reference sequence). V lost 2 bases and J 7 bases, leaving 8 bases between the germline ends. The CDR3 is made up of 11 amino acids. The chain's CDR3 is CSARIRLGYTF. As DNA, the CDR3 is TGCAGTGCTAGAATAAGACTTGGCTACACCTTC.

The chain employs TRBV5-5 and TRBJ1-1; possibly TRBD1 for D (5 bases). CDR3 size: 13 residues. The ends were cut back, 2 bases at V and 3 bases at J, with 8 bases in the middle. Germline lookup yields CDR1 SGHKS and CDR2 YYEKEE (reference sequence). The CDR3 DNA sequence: TGTGCCAGCAGCTTCGTAGGGGACACTGAAGCTTTCTTT. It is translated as CASSFVGDTEAFF.

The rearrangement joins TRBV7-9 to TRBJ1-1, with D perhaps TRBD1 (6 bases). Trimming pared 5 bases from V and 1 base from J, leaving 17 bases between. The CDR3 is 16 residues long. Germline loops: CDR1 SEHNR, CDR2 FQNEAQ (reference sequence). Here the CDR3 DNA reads TGTGCCAGCAGCCCTCTACAAATGACAGGGAACACTGAAGCTTTCTTT. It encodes CASSPLQMTGNTEAFF.

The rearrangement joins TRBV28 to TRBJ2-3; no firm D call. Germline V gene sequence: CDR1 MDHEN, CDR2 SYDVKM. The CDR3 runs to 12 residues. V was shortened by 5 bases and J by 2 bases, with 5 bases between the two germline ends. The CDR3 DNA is TGTGCCAGCAGTCAGAACACAGATACGCAGTATTTT. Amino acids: CASSQNTDTQYF.

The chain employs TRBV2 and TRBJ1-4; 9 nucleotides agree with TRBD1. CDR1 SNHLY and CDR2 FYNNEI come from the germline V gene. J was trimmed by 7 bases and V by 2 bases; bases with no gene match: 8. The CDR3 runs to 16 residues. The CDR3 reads CASSETGTGISEKLFF. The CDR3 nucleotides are TGTGCCAGCAGTGAAACGGGGACAGGGATAAGTGAAAAACTGTTTTTT.

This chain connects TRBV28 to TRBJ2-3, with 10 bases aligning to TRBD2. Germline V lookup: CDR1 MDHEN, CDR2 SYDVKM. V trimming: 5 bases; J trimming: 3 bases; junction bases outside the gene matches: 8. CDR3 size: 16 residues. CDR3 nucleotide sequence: TGTGCCAGCAGTCGGAGCGGGAGGGCCCTGACAGATACGCAGTATTTT. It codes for CASSRSGRALTDTQYF.

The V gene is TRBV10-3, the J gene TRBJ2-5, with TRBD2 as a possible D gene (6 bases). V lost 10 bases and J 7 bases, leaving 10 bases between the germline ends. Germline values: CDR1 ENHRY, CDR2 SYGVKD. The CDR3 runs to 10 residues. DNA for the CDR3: TGTGCCACGGGGGACCCGACCCAGTACTTC. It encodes CATGDPTQYF.

CDR3 sequence reads: CASSVSGQSYGYTF. In nucleotides, the CDR3 is TGTGCCAGCAGCGTTTCCGGACAGAGCTATGGCTACACCTTC. This chain uses TRBV9 with TRBJ1-2; perhaps TRBD1 as D (6 bases). V was shortened by 2 bases and J by 4 bases, with 12 bases between the two germline ends. CDR1 is SGDLS, CDR2 YYNGEE, per germline. CDR3 length: 14 amino acids.

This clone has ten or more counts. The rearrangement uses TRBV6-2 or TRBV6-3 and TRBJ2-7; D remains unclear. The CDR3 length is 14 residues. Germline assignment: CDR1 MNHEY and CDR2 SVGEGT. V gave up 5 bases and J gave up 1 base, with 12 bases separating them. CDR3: CASSLSRVSYEQYF. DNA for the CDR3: TGTGCCAGCAGTCTCTCGAGAGTATCCTACGAGCAGTACTTC.

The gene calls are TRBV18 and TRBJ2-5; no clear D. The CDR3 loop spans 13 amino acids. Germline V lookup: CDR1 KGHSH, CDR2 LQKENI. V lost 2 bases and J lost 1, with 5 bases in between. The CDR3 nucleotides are TGTGCCAGCTCACCAACCAGCCAAGAGACCCAGTACTTC. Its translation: CASSPTSQETQYF. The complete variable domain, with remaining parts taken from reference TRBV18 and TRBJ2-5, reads NAGVMQNPRHLVRRRGQEARLRCSPMKGHSHVYWYRQLPEEGLKFMVYLQKENIIDESGMPKERFSAEFPKEGPSILRIQQVVRGDSAAYFCASSPTSQETQYFGPGTRLLVL.

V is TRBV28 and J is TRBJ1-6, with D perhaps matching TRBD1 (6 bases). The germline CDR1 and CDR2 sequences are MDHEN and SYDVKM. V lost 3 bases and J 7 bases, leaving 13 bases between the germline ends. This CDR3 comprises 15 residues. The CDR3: CASSLRQAGNSPLHF. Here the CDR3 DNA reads TGTGCCAGCAGTTTGAGACAGGCTGGGAATTCACCCCTCCACTTT.

The CDR3 here is CSVVVTGSNQPQHF. The CDR3 coding sequence is TGCAGCGTTGTTGTGACAGGTAGCAATCAGCCCCAGCATTTT. The chain joins TRBV29-1 to TRBJ1-5, with a tentative D call TRBD1 (6 bases). Germline CDR1 is SQVTM and CDR2 is ANQGSEA. The CDR3 is 14 amino acids. V lost 4 bases and J 0 bases, leaving 10 bases between the germline ends. The whole variable domain, filled in from reference TRBV29-1 and TRBJ1-5, reads SAVISQKPSRDICQRGTSLTIQCQVDSQVTMMFWYRQQPGQSLTLIATANQGSEATYESGFVIDKFPISRPNLTFSTLTVSNMSPEDSSIYLCSVVVTGSNQPQHFGDGTRLSIL.

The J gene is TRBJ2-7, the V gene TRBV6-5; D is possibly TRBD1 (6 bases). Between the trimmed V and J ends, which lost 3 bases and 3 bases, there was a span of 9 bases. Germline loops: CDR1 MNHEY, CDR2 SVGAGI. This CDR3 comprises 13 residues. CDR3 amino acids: CASSYPDSYEQYF. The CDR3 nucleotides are TGTGCCAGCAGTTATCCGGACAGCTACGAGCAGTACTTC.